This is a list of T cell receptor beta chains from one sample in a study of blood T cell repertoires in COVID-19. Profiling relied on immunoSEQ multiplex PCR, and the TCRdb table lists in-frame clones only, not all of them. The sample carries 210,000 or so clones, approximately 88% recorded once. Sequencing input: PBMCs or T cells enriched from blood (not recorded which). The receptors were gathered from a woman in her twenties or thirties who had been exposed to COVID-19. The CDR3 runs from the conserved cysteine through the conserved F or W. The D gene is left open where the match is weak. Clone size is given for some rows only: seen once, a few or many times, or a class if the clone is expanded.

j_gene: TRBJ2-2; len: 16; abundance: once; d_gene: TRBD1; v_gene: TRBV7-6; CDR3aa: CASAHRGQLYTGELFF; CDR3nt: TGTGCCAGCGCCCACCGGGGACAGCTTTACACCGGGGAGCTGTTTTTT
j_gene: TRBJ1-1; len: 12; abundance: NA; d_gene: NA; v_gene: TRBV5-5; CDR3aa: CASSSRDTEAFF; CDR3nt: TGTGCCAGCAGCTCGAGGGACACTGAAGCTTTCTTT
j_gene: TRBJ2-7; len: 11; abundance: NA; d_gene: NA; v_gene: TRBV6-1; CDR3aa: CASSEPYEQYF; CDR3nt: TGTGCCAGCAGTGAACCTTACGAGCAGTACTTC
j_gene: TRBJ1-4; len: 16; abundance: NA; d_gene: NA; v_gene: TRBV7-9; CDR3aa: CASSLGMRATNEKLFF; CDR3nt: TGTGCCAGCAGCTTAGGGATGCGGGCAACTAATGAAAAACTGTTTTTT
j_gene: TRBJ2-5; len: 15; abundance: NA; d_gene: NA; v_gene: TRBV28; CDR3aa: CASGLRRGNQETQYF; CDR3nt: TGTGCCAGCGGACTCCGGAGAGGGAACCAAGAGACCCAGTACTTC
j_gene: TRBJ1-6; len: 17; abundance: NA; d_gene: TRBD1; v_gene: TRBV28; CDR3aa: CASTQTGGFPYNSPLHF; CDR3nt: TGTGCCAGCACCCAAACAGGGGGGTTCCCCTATAATTCACCCCTCCACTTT
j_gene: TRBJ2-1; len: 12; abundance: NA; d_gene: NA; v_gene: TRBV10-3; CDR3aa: CAISEWREEQFF; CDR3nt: TGTGCCATCAGTGAGTGGCGGGAAGAGCAGTTCTTC
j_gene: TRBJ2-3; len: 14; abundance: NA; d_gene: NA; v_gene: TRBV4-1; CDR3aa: CAIATRDGTDTQYF; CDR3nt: TGCGCCATCGCGACTAGAGATGGCACAGATACGCAGTATTTT
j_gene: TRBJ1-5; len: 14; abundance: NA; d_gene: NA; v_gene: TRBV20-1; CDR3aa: CSASWGGTYQPQHF; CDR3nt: TGCAGTGCTAGTTGGGGAGGCACCTATCAGCCCCAGCATTTT
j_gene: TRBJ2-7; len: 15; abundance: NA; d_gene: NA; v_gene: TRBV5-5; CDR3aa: CASSLEKGGSYEQYF; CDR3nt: TGTGCCAGCAGCTTAGAGAAGGGCGGGTCCTACGAGCAGTACTTC
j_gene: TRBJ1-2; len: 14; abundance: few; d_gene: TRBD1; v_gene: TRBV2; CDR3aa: CASSNQGGRYGYTF; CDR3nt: TGTGCCAGCAGTAACCAAGGGGGCCGCTATGGCTACACCTTC
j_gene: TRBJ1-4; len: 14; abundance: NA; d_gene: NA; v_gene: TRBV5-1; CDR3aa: CASSFGGTNEKLFF; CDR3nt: TGCGCCAGCAGCTTCGGCGGTACCAATGAAAAACTGTTTTTT
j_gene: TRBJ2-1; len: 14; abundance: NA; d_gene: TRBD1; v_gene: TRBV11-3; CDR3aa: CASGTGAEGGEQFF; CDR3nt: TGTGCCAGCGGCACAGGGGCAGAAGGCGGTGAGCAGTTCTTC
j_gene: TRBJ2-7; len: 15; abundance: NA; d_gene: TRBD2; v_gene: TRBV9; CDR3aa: CASSEKSSGSYEQYF; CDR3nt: TGTGCCAGCAGCGAAAAATCTAGCGGGAGCTACGAGCAGTACTTC
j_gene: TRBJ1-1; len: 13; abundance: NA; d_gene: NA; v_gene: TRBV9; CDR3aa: CASSVALNTEAFF; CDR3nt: TGTGCCAGCAGCGTAGCTTTGAACACTGAAGCTTTCTTT
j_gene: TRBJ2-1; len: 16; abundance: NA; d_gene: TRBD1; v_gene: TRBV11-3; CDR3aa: CASSPRQGGSYNEQFF; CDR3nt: TGTGCCAGCAGCCCGAGACAGGGGGGTTCCTACAATGAGCAGTTCTTC
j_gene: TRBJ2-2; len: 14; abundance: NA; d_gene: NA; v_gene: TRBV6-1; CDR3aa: CASSEISSYRGLFF; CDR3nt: TGTGCCAGCAGTGAAATTAGCAGCTATAGGGGGCTGTTTTTT
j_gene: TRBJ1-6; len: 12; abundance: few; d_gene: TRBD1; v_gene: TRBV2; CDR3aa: CASGQASRPLHF; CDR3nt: TGTGCCAGCGGACAGGCTAGCAGACCCCTCCACTTT
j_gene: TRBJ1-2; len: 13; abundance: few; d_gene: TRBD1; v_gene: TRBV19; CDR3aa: CASRTGGGYGYTF; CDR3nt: TGTGCCAGTAGGACAGGGGGTGGATATGGCTACACCTTC
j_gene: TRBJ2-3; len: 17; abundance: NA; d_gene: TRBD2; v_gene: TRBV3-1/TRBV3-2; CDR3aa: CASSQGVGLPLTDTQYF; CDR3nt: TGTGCCAGCAGCCAAGGAGTGGGACTACCCCTCACAGATACGCAGTATTTT
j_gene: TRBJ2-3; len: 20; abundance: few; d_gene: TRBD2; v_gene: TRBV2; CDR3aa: CASRPLTWKREQASTDTQYF; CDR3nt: TGTGCCAGCAGGCCCCTAACGTGGAAGCGGGAACAAGCCAGCACAGATACGCAGTATTTT
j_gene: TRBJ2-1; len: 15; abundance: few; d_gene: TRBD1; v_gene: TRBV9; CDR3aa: CASSVGGQGVNEQFF; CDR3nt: TGTGCCAGCAGCGTAGGGGGACAGGGGGTGAATGAGCAGTTCTTC
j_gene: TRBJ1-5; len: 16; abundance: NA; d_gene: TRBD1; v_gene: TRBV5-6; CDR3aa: CASSKVSGTGSQPQHF; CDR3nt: TGTGCCAGCAGCAAGGTCTCCGGGACAGGTAGTCAGCCCCAGCATTTT
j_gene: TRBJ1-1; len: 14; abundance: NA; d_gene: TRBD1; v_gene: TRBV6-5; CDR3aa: CASPRGRGNTEAFF; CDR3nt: TGTGCCAGCCCCAGGGGGCGGGGGAACACTGAAGCTTTCTTT
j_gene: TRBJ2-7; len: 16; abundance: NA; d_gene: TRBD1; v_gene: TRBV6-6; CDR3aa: CASSNYGQGSSYEQYF; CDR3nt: TGTGCCAGCAGTAATTATGGACAGGGAAGCTCCTACGAGCAGTACTTC
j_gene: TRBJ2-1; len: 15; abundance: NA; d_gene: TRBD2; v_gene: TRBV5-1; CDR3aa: CASSLARLAFDEQFF; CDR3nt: TGCGCCAGCAGCTTGGCTCGACTAGCGTTCGATGAGCAGTTCTTC
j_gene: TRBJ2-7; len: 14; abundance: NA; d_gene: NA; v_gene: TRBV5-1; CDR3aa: CASSSVSSSYEQYF; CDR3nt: TGCGCCAGCAGCTCAGTATCCAGCTCCTACGAGCAGTACTTC
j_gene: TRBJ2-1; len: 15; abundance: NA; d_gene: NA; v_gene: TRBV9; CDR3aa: CASSVVATALGEQFF; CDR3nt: TGTGCCAGCAGCGTAGTAGCCACCGCGCTTGGTGAGCAGTTCTTC
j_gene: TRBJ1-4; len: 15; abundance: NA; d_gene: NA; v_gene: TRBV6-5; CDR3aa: CASSSQGETNEKLFF; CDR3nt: TGTGCCAGCAGTAGTCAGGGCGAGACTAATGAAAAACTGTTTTTT
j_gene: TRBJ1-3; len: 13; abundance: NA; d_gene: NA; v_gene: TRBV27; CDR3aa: CASSSGVGNTIYF; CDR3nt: TGTGCCAGCAGTTCAGGGGTTGGAAACACCATATATTTT
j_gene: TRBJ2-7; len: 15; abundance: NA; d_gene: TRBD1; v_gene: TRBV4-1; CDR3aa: CASSHSRGIIDEQYF; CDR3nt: TGCGCCAGCAGCCACTCCAGGGGGATAATCGACGAGCAGTACTTC
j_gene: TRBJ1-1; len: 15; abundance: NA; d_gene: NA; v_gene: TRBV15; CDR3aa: CATSRDRGTGTEAFF; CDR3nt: TGTGCCACCAGCAGAGATCGCGGGACGGGAACTGAAGCTTTCTTT
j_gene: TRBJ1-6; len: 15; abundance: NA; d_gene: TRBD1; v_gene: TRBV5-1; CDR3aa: CASSLGTGANSPLHF; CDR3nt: TGCGCCAGCAGCCTGGGGACAGGGGCTAATTCACCCCTCCACTTT
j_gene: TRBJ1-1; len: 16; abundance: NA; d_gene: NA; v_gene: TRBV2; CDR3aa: CASSTPRQALNTEAFF; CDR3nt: TGTGCCAGCAGTACACCCCGACAGGCGTTGAACACTGAAGCTTTCTTT
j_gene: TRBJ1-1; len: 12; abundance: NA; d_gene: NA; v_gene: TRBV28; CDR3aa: CASSFAAGEAFF; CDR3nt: TGTGCCAGCAGTTTCGCCGCAGGCGAAGCTTTCTTT
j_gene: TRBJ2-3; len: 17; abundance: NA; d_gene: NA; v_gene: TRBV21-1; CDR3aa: CASSKVGLTPGTDTQYF; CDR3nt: TGTGCCAGCAGCAAAGTGGGCCTAACCCCGGGCACAGATACGCAGTATTTT
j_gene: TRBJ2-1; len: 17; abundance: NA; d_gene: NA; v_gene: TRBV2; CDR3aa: CASREGLWDSPINEQFF; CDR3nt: TGTGCCAGCAGGGAGGGGTTATGGGACTCTCCTATCAATGAGCAGTTCTTC
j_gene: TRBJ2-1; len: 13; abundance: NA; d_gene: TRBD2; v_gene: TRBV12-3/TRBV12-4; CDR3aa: CASSLGTSNEQFF; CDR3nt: TGTGCCAGCAGTTTAGGGACTAGCAATGAGCAGTTCTTC
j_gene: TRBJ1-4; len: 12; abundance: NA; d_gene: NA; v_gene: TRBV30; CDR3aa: CAWSGQNEKLFF; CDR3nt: TGTGCCTGGAGTGGACAGAATGAAAAACTGTTTTTT
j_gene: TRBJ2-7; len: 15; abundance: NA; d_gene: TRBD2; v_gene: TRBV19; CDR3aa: CASSIDQRGTYEQYF; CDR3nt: TGTGCCAGTAGTATAGACCAGCGGGGAACCTACGAGCAGTACTTC
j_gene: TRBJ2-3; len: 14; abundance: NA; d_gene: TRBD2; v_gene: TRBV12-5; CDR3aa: CASGLTTSYGTQYF; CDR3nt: TGTGCTAGTGGTTTGACGACTAGCTACGGTACGCAGTATTTT
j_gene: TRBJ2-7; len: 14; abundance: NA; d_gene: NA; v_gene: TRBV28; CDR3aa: CASSLGTLWDEQYF; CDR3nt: TGTGCCAGCAGTTTAGGGACTCTCTGGGACGAGCAGTACTTC
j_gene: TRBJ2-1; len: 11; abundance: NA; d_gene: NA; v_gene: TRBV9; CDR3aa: CASSVGLEQFF; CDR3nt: TGTGCCAGCAGCGTAGGACTAGAGCAGTTCTTC
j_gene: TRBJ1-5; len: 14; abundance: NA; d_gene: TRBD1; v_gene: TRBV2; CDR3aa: CASTGQGGNQPQHF; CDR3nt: TGTGCCAGCACCGGACAGGGAGGCAATCAGCCCCAGCATTTT
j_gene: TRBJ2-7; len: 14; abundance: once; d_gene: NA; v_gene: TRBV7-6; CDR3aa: CASSLAAGNYEQYF; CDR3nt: TGTGCCAGCAGCTTAGCGGCGGGGAACTACGAGCAGTACTTC
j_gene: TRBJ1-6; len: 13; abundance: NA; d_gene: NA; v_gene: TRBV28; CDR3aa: CASSLVRNSPLHF; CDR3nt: TGTGCCAGCAGTTTGGTTCGGAATTCACCCCTCCACTTT
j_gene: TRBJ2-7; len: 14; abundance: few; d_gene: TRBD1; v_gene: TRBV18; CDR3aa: CASSPGQQDYEQYF; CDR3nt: TGTGCCAGCTCACCGGGACAGCAGGACTACGAGCAGTACTTC